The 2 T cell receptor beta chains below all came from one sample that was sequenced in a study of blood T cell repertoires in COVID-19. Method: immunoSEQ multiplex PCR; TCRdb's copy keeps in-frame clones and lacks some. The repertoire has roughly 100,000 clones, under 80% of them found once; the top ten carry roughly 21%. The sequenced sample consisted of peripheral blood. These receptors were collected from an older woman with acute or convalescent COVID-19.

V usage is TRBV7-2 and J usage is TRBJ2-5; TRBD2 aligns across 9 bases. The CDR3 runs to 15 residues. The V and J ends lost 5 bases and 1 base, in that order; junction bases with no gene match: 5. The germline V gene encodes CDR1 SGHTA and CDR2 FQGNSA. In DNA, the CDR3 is TGTGCCAGCAGCCCTAAGCGGGGGGTCCAAGAGACCCAGTACTTC. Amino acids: CASSPKRGVQETQYF.

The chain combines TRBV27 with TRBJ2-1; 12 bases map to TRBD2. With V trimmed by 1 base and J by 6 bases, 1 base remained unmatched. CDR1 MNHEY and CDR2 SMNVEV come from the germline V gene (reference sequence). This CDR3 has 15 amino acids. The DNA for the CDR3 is TGTGCCAGCAGTTTATTACTAGCGGGGGGCAATGAGCAGTTCTTC. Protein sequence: CASSLLLAGGNEQFF.